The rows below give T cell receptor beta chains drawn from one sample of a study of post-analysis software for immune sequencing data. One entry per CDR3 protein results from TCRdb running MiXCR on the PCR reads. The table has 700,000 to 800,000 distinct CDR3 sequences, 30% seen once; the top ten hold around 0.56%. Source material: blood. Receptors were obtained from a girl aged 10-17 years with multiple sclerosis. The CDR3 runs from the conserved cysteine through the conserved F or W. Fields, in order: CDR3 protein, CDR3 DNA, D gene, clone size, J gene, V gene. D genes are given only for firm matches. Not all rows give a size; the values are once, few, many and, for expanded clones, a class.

CDR3: CASSTTGTGGLPQHF
DNA: TGTGCCAGCAGCACGACCGGGACAGGAGGTTTGCCCCAGCATTTT
D: TRBD1
size: -
J: TRBJ1-5
V: TRBV6-1

CDR3: CASSLGGPVRETQYF
DNA: TGTGCCAGCAGTTTAGGGGGGCCGGTTCGAGAGACCCAGTACTTC
D: -
size: -
J: TRBJ2-5
V: TRBV27

CDR3: CALTGQETQYF
DNA: TGTGCCTTGACAGGACAAGAGACCCAGTACTTC
D: -
size: -
J: TRBJ2-5
V: TRBV30

CDR3: CSAQRLAGGDEQYF
DNA: TGCAGTGCCCAACGCCTAGCGGGAGGGGATGAGCAGTACTTC
D: TRBD2
size: -
J: TRBJ2-5
V: TRBV20-1

CDR3: CASSFEGLAHYQYF
DNA: TGTGCCAGCAGTTTTGAGGGACTAGCGCATTATCAGTACTTC
D: TRBD2
size: -
J: TRBJ2-7
V: TRBV28

CDR3: CASSLISAVASQTIQYF
DNA: TGTGCCAGCAGCTTAATTTCCGCTGTGGCCAGCCAAACCATTCAGTACTTC
D: -
size: -
J: TRBJ2-4
V: TRBV7-9

CDR3: CASSSPGEAFF
DNA: TGTGCCAGCAGTTCCCCGGGTGAAGCTTTCTTT
D: -
size: -
J: TRBJ1-1
V: TRBV28

CDR3: CASSEEGAPYNEQFF
DNA: TGCGCCAGCTCAGAAGAGGGGGCCCCCTACAATGAGCAGTTCTTC
D: TRBD1
size: once
J: TRBJ2-1
V: TRBV5-1

CDR3: CASSLHAPGVQETQYF
DNA: TGTGCCAGCAGTTTACATGCCCCAGGGGTCCAAGAGACCCAGTACTTC
D: -
size: few
J: TRBJ2-5
V: TRBV28

CDR3: CASMLTGGAREKLFF
DNA: TGCGCCAGTATGTTAACAGGGGGCGCCCGGGAAAAACTGTTTTTT
D: TRBD1
size: -
J: TRBJ1-4
V: TRBV5-1

CDR3: CASSLLALDEQFF
DNA: TGTGCCAGCAGCCTACTAGCTTTGGATGAGCAGTTCTTC
D: -
size: few
J: TRBJ2-1
V: TRBV2

CDR3: CASSKYQGAGLSRQETQYF
DNA: TGTGCCAGCAGCAAATATCAGGGAGCGGGTCTTAGTCGTCAAGAGACCCAGTACTTC
D: -
size: -
J: TRBJ2-5
V: TRBV21-1

CDR3: CASSLVYAGEQYF
DNA: TGTGCCAGCAGCTTAGTTTATGCGGGCGAGCAGTACTTC
D: -
size: few
J: TRBJ2-7
V: TRBV7-2

CDR3: CASKAGANTQYF
DNA: TGTGCCAGCAAGGCGGGTGCGAATACGCAGTATTTT
D: -
size: -
J: TRBJ2-3
V: TRBV2

CDR3: CASSSRQYNQPQHF
DNA: TGTGCCAGCAGCTCAAGGCAGTATAATCAGCCCCAGCATTTT
D: -
size: -
J: TRBJ1-5
V: TRBV6-2/TRBV6-3

CDR3: CASAPWGDEAFF
DNA: TGTGCCAGCGCTCCGTGGGGTGATGAAGCTTTCTTT
D: -
size: -
J: TRBJ1-1
V: TRBV2

CDR3: CASSLDRGNTEAFF
DNA: TGTGCCAGCAGCTTGGACAGGGGAAACACTGAAGCTTTCTTT
D: TRBD1
size: few
J: TRBJ1-1
V: TRBV5-1

CDR3: CASSVTGQGGYTF
DNA: TGTGCCAGCAGTGTAACAGGGCAGGGCGGCTACACCTTC
D: -
size: few
J: TRBJ1-2
V: TRBV12-3/TRBV12-4

CDR3: CSARPSTSGRDVEQFF
DNA: TGCAGTGCTAGGCCCTCGACTAGCGGGAGGGATGTTGAGCAGTTCTTC
D: TRBD2
size: few
J: TRBJ2-1
V: TRBV20-1

CDR3: CSAMRLAVSTDTQYF
DNA: TGCAGTGCTATGCGGCTAGCGGTGAGCACAGATACGCAGTATTTT
D: TRBD2
size: few
J: TRBJ2-3
V: TRBV20-1

CDR3: CASSSRDRVSYEQYF
DNA: TGTGCCAGCAGCTCCCGGGACAGGGTCTCCTACGAGCAGTACTTC
D: TRBD1
size: -
J: TRBJ2-7
V: TRBV28

CDR3: CASSLGTGFYEQYF
DNA: TGTGCCAGCAGCTTAGGGACAGGGTTCTACGAGCAGTACTTC
D: TRBD1
size: few
J: TRBJ2-7
V: TRBV11-2

CDR3: CASSSLGAEKLFF
DNA: TGCGCCAGCAGCTCCCTAGGGGCGGAAAAACTGTTTTTT
D: -
size: -
J: TRBJ1-4
V: TRBV5-1

CDR3: CASEVGTSGFSYEQYF
DNA: TGTGCCAGCGAGGTGGGCACTAGCGGGTTCTCCTACGAGCAGTACTTC
D: TRBD2
size: few
J: TRBJ2-7
V: TRBV5-6

CDR3: CATSGRLMTGELFF
DNA: TGTGCCACTAGCGGGAGACTTATGACCGGGGAGCTGTTTTTT
D: TRBD2
size: -
J: TRBJ2-2
V: TRBV28

CDR3: CASIPGGATNEKLFF
DNA: TGTGCCAGCATTCCAGGGGGGGCAACTAATGAAAAACTGTTTTTT
D: TRBD1
size: few
J: TRBJ1-4
V: TRBV7-9

CDR3: CSASREDQPQHF
DNA: TGCAGTGCTAGCAGGGAGGATCAGCCCCAGCATTTT
D: -
size: -
J: TRBJ1-5
V: TRBV20-1

CDR3: CSDRTPNSYNEQFF
DNA: TGCAGCGACCGGACGCCAAACTCCTACAATGAGCAGTTCTTC
D: -
size: -
J: TRBJ2-1
V: TRBV29-1

CDR3: CASSQDHPGLAGVGAPYNEQFF
DNA: TGCGCCAGCAGCCAAGATCATCCAGGACTAGCGGGAGTTGGTGCCCCCTACAATGAGCAGTTCTTC
D: TRBD2
size: -
J: TRBJ2-1
V: TRBV4-3

CDR3: CASRLPLVGTNQPQHF
DNA: TGTGCCAGCAGGCTACCCCTAGTAGGGACGAATCAGCCCCAGCATTTT
D: -
size: once
J: TRBJ1-5
V: TRBV28

CDR3: CASSKQGNDYGYTF
DNA: TGTGCCAGCAGCAAACAGGGGAACGACTATGGCTACACCTTC
D: TRBD1
size: -
J: TRBJ1-2
V: TRBV28

CDR3: CSVVFRGANTKAFF
DNA: TGCAGCGTTGTTTTCAGAGGGGCCAACACTAAAGCTTTCTTT
D: -
size: -
J: TRBJ1-1
V: TRBV29-1

CDR3: CGTSASGTNEKLFF
DNA: TGCGGTACTTCGGCCTCGGGAACTAATGAAAAACTGTTTTTT
D: -
size: -
J: TRBJ1-4
V: TRBV29-1

CDR3: CASKTGRSTYGYTF
DNA: TGTGCCAGCAAAACGGGGCGGAGTACCTATGGCTACACCTTC
D: -
size: -
J: TRBJ1-2
V: TRBV12-3/TRBV12-4

CDR3: CASSPRAGTYEQYF
DNA: TGTGCCAGCAGTCCCAGGGCGGGCACCTACGAGCAGTACTTC
D: -
size: many
J: TRBJ2-7
V: TRBV6-4

CDR3: CASSLALEVHEQYF
DNA: TGCGCCAGCAGCTTGGCCCTAGAGGTCCATGAGCAGTACTTC
D: -
size: once
J: TRBJ2-5
V: TRBV5-1

CDR3: CSATPIVYEQYF
DNA: TGCAGTGCTACCCCTATCGTCTACGAGCAGTACTTC
D: -
size: few
J: TRBJ2-7
V: TRBV20-1

CDR3: CASSISRLRSNEQFF
DNA: TGTGCCAGCAGCATTAGCCGACTCCGGAGCAATGAGCAGTTCTTC
D: -
size: few
J: TRBJ2-1
V: TRBV7-2

CDR3: CASAGTSGYNEQFF
DNA: TGTGCCAGCGCCGGGACTAGCGGGTACAATGAGCAGTTCTTC
D: TRBD2
size: many
J: TRBJ2-1
V: TRBV18

CDR3: CASSSARVNYGSTF
DNA: TGCGCCAGCAGCTCGGCCAGGGTGAACTATGGCTCCACCTTC
D: -
size: -
J: TRBJ1-2
V: TRBV4-1

CDR3: CASSPAETQYF
DNA: TGTGCCAGCAGCCCCGCAGAGACCCAGTACTTC
D: -
size: many
J: TRBJ2-5
V: TRBV7-2

CDR3: CSASGRDGYNQPQHF
DNA: TGCAGTGCTAGCGGTCGGGACGGATACAATCAGCCCCAGCATTTT
D: -
size: -
J: TRBJ1-5
V: TRBV20-1

CDR3: CASPISGGSDEQFF
DNA: TGTGCCAGCCCCATTAGCGGGGGGTCTGATGAGCAGTTCTTC
D: TRBD2
size: -
J: TRBJ2-1
V: TRBV6-1

CDR3: CASSLATEGLYGYTF
DNA: TGTGCCAGCAGTTTAGCGACGGAGGGGCTCTATGGCTACACCTTC
D: -
size: -
J: TRBJ1-2
V: TRBV12-3/TRBV12-4

CDR3: CASSRGRRGTEAFF
DNA: TGTGCCAGCAGCCGGGGAAGGAGGGGCACTGAAGCTTTCTTT
D: -
size: few
J: TRBJ1-1
V: TRBV12-3/TRBV12-4

CDR3: CAISGGGPETQYF
DNA: TGTGCCATCAGCGGCGGGGGGCCAGAGACCCAGTACTTC
D: TRBD2
size: -
J: TRBJ2-5
V: TRBV10-3

CDR3: CASSTYQDTEAFF
DNA: TGTGCCAGCAGCACCTATCAGGACACTGAAGCTTTCTTT
D: -
size: -
J: TRBJ1-1
V: TRBV7-9

CDR3: CASSARQGRYGYTF
DNA: TGTGCCAGCAGCGCCCGACAGGGACGGTATGGCTACACCTTC
D: TRBD1
size: few
J: TRBJ1-2
V: TRBV7-9

CDR3: CASSQGVADNEKLFF
DNA: TGTGCCAGCAGCCAAGGGGTGGCCGACAATGAAAAACTGTTTTTT
D: -
size: -
J: TRBJ1-4
V: TRBV14

CDR3: CASSFGGLAGNYNEQFF
DNA: TGTGCCAGCAGTTTTGGGGGACTAGCGGGAAATTACAATGAGCAGTTCTTC
D: TRBD2
size: -
J: TRBJ2-1
V: TRBV12-3/TRBV12-4